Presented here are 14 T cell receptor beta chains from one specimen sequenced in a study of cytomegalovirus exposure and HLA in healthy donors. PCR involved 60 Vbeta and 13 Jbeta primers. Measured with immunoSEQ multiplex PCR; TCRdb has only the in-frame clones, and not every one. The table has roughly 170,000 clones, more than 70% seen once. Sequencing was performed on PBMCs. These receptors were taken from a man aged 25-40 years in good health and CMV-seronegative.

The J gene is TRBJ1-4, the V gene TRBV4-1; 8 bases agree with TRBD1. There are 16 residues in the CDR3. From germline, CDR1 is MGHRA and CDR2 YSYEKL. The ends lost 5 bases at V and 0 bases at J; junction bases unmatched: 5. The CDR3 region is CASSFGQGATNEKLFF. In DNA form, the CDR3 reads TGCGCCAGCAGCTTCGGACAGGGAGCAACTAATGAAAAACTGTTTTTT.

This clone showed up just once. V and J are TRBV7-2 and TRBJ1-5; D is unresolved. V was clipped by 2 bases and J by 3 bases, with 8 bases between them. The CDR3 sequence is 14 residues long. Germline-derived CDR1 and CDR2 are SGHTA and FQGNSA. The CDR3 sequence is CASSLLQNNQPQHF. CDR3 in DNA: TGTGCCAGCAGCTTATTGCAGAACAATCAGCCCCAGCATTTT.

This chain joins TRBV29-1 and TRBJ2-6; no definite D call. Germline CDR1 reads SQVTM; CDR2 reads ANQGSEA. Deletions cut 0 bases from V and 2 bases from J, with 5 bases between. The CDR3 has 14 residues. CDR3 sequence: CSVEDHPGANVLTF. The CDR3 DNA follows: TGCAGCGTTGAAGATCATCCTGGGGCCAACGTCCTGACTTTC.

The CDR3 DNA reads TGTGCCAGCAGCTTAGGTCTTAGCGGGAGCTCCTACAATGAGCAGTTCTTC. Amino acid sequence: CASSLGLSGSSYNEQFF. This chain joins TRBV7-6 and TRBJ2-1; 9 positions agree with TRBD2. Germline-derived CDR1 and CDR2 are SGHVS and FNYEAQ. CDR3 length equals 17 residues. The V segment lost 1 base and the J segment 0 bases; nucleotides outside the gene matches: 4.

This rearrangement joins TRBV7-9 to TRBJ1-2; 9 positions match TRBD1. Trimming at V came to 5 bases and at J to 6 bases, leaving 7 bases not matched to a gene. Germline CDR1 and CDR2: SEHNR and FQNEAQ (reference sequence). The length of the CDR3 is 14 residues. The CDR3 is CASSAVGDRDGYTF. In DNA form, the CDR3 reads TGTGCCAGCAGCGCAGTAGGGGACAGGGATGGCTACACCTTC.

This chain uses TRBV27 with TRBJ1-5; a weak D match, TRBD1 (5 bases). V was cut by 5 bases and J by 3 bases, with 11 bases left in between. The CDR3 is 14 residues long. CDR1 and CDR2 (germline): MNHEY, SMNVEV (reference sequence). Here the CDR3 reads CASSSRDFNQPQHF. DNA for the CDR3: TGTGCCAGCAGTAGCCGGGACTTCAATCAGCCCCAGCATTTT.

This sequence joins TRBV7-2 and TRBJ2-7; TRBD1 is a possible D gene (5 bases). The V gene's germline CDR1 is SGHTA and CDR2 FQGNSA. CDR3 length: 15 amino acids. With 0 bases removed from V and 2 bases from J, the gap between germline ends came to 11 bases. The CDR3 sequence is CASSLAAGLTYEQYF. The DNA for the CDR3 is TGTGCCAGCAGCTTAGCAGCAGGGCTCACCTACGAGCAGTACTTC.

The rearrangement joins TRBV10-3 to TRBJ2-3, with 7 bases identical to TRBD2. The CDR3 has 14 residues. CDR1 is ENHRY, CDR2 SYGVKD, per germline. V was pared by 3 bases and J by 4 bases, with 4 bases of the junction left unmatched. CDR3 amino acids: CAISDPGGPDTQYF. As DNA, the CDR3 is TGTGCCATCAGTGACCCGGGAGGTCCAGATACGCAGTATTTT.

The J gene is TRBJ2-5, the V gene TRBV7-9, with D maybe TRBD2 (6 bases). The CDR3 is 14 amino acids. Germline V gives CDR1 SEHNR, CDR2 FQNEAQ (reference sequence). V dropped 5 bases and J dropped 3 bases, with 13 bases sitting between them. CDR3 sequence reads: CASSPAGGKETQYF. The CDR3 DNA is TGTGCCAGCAGCCCGGCGGGCGGGAAAGAGACCCAGTACTTC. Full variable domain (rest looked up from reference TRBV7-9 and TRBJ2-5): DTGVSQNPRHKITKRGQNVTFRCDPISEHNRLYWYRQTLGQGPEFLTYFQNEAQLEKSRLLSDRFSAERPKGSFSTLEIQRTEQGDSAMYLCASSPAGGKETQYFGPGTRLLVL.

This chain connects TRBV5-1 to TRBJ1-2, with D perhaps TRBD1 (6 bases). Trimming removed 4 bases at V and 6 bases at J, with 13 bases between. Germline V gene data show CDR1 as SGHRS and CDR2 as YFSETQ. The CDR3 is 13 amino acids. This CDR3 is CASSNGQPHGYTF. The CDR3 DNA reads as TGCGCCAGCAGCAACGGACAGCCCCATGGCTACACCTTC. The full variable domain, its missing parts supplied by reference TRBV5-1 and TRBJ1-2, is KAGVTQTPRYLIKTRGQQVTLSCSPISGHRSVSWYQQTPGQGLQFLFEYFSETQRNKGNFPGRFSGRQFSNSRSEMNVSTLELGDSALYLCASSNGQPHGYTFGSGTRLTVV.

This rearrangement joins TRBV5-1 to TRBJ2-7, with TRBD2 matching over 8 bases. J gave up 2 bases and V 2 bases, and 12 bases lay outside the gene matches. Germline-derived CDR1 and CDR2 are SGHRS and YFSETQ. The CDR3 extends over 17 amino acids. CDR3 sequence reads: CASSFGVGLEFPYEQYF. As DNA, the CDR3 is TGCGCCAGCAGCTTTGGTGTGGGACTAGAGTTCCCCTACGAGCAGTACTTC.

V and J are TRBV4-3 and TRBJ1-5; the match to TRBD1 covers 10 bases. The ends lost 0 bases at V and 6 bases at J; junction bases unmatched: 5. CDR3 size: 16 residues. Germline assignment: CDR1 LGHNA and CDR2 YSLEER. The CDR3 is CASSQDPGQGSQPQHF. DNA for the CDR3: TGCGCCAGCAGCCAAGATCCGGGACAGGGGTCTCAGCCCCAGCATTTT.

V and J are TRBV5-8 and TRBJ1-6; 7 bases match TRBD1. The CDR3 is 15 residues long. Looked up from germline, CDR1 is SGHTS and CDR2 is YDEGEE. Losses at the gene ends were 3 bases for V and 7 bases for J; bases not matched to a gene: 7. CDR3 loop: CASSSGTAKNSPLHF. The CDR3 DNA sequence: TGTGCCAGCAGCTCCGGGACAGCTAAAAATTCACCCCTCCACTTT.

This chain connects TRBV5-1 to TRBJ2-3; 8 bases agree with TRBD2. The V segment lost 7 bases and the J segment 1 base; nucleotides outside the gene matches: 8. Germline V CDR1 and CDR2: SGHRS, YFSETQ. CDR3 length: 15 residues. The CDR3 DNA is TGCGCCAGCGAACTAGCGGAATCGGGCACAGATACGCAGTATTTT. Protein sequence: CASELAESGTDTQYF.